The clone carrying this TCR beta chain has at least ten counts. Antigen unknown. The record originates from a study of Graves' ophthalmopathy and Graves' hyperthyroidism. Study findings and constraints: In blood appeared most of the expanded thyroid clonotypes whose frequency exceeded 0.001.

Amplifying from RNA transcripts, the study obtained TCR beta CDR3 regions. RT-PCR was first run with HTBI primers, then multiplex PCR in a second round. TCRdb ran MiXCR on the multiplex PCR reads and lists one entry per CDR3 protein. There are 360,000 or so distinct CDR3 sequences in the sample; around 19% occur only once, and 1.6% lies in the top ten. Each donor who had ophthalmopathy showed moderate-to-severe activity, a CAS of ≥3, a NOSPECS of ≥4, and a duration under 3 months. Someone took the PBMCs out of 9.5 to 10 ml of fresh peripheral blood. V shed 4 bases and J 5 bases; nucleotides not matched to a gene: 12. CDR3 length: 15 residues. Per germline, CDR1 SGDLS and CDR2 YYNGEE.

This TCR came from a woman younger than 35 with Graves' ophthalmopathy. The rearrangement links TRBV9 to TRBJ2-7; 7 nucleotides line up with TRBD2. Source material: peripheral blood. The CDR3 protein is CASSPQRAGENEQYF. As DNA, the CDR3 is TGTGCCAGCAGCCCCCAGCGGGCGGGAGAAAACGAGCAGTACTTC. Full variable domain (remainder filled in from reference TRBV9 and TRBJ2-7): DSGVTQTPKHLITATGQRVTLRCSPRSGDLSVYWYQQSLDQGLQFLIQYYNGEERAKGNILERFSAQQFPDLHSELNLSSLELGDSALYFCASSPQRAGENEQYFGPGTRLTVT.